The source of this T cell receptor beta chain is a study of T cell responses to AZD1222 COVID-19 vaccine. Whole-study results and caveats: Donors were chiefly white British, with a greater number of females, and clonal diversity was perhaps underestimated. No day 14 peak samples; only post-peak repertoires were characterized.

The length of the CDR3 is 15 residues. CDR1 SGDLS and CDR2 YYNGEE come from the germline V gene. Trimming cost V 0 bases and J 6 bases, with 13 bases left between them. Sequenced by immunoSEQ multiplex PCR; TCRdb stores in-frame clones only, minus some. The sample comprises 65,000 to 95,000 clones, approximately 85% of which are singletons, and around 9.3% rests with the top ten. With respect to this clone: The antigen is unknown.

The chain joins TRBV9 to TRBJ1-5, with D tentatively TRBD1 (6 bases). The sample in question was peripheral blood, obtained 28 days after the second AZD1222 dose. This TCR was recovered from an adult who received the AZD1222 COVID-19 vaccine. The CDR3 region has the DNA TGTGCCAGCAGCGTAGATGAGGGGGTAGGTCAGCCCCAGCATTTT. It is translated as CASSVDEGVGQPQHF.